The clone carrying this T cell receptor (beta chain) was observed a handful of times. The record originates from a study of CD8 T cells in ankylosing spondylitis. TCRdb recomputed calls from the 5' RACE reads with MiXCR, one row per CDR3 protein. The sample has 200,000 to 250,000 distinct CDR3 sequences, 10% to 13% seen once. J lost 1 base, V lost 5 bases, and 9 bases had no gene match. CDR3 length: 17 amino acids. Germline loops: CDR1 SGHRS, CDR2 YFSETQ. This TCR was recovered from a male donor with ankylosing spondylitis or in good health (not recorded which). Source material: blood, either unsorted or a sorted T cell fraction (not recorded which). The V and J genes are TRBV5-1 and TRBJ2-7; 13 bases are shared with TRBD2. CDR3 DNA sequence: TGCGCCAGCAGTTCGGGACTAGCGGGGTCTTTATCCTACGAGCAGTACTTC. Translated, it gives CASSSGLAGSLSYEQYF.